In this sample, the clone carrying this T cell receptor beta chain turned up once. The antigen is unknown. This specimen belongs to a study of cytomegalovirus exposure and HLA in healthy donors. Study findings and constraints: For most TCR sequences rarity was the rule, although some public TCRs occurred in many donors. A classifier reportedly called cytomegalovirus status with high sensitivity and specificity. The study labeled 150 or so TCR beta chains cytomegalovirus-associated. Specific recognition of CMV antigens was confirmed in vitro for a few chains (all CMV-associated).

The CDR3 runs 15 residues. Germline CDR1 SGHVS, CDR2 FNYEAQ. J gave up 2 bases and V 1 base, and 0 bases lay outside the gene matches. Sequencing was performed with immunoSEQ multiplex PCR; in TCRdb, only in-frame clones are kept and a portion is missing. The table includes over 70,000 clones, roughly 94% detected once. What was sequenced was PBMCs. J is TRBJ1-3 and V is TRBV7-6, with TRBD1 identical over 9 bases. The origin of this receptor is a woman younger than 35 in good health and CMV-seronegative. As DNA, the CDR3 is TGTGCCAGCAGCTTAGGGACAGGGGCTGGAAACACCATATATTTT. Its translation is CASSLGTGAGNTIYF.